This TCR beta chain was captured in a study of T cell changes during pregnancy in multiple sclerosis. Assay: immunoSEQ multiplex PCR; the TCRdb copy retains only in-frame clones and omits some. Here the sample spans approximately 57,000 clones, approximately 89% being singletons. V gave up 0 bases and J gave up 5 bases, with 11 bases separating them. CDR3 length equals 14 residues. Germline V CDR1 and CDR2: SGHRS, YFSETQ. The input for sequencing was peripheral blood, taken after pregnancy. The clonotype comes from a female donor in good health, enrolled as a control in a pregnancy study. The V call is TRBV5-1, the J call TRBJ2-5; D is perhaps TRBD2 (6 bases). The CDR3 loop reads CASSLAGGWETQYF. The CDR3 DNA follows: TGCGCCAGCAGCTTGGCTGGAGGGTGGGAGACCCAGTACTTC. Full variable domain (outside the CDR3, taken from reference TRBV5-1 and TRBJ2-5): KAGVTQTPRYLIKTRGQQVTLSCSPISGHRSVSWYQQTPGQGLQFLFEYFSETQRNKGNFPGRFSGRQFSNSRSEMNVSTLELGDSALYLCASSLAGGWETQYFGPGTRLLVL.